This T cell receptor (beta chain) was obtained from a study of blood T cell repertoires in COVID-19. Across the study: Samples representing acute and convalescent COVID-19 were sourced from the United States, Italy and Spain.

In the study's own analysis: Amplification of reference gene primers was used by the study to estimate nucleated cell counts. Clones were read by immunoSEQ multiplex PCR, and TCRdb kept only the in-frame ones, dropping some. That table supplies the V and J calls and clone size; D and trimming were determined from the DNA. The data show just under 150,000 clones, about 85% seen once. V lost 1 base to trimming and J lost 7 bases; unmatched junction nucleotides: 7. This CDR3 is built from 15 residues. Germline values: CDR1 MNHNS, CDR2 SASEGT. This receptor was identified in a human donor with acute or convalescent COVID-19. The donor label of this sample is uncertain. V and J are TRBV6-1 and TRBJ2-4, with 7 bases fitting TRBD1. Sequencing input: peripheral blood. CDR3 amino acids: CASSEGAGGWNIQYF. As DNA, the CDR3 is TGTGCCAGCAGTGAAGGGGCAGGGGGTTGGAACATTCAGTACTTC.